These T cell receptor beta chains were read from a single sample in a study of T-cell reconstitution after alpha-beta-depleted transplantation in children. TCRdb passed the PCR reads through MiXCR, listing each CDR3 protein once. The sample consists of about 480,000 distinct CDR3 sequences, around 12% of them appearing once. Sequenced here: PBMCs from the stem cell graft donor, sampled from the stem cell graft. These receptors all come from a human donor who donated a stem cell graft to a child with combined immunodeficiency. Each CDR3 is given without its conserved first and last residue. D genes are given only for firm matches.

d_gene,len,v_gene,CDR3aa
.,9,TRBV10-3,AISNTDTQY
.,15,TRBV6-1,ASSERRDNRNNQPQH
.,12,TRBV5-1,ASSLARVRDEQF
TRBD2,16,TRBV28,ASSLGDGGSGSYNEQF
.,11,TRBV9,ASSVEGVYGYT
TRBD2,12,TRBV12-3/TRBV12-4,ASSHSGTDNEQF
TRBD2,16,TRBV20-1,SANLLAGGWSSYNEQF
.,11,TRBV20-1,SARVDSSYEQY
.,14,TRBV7-9,ASSKQVRGPANVLT
.,14,TRBV9,ASSEAIKTETYEQY
.,14,TRBV12-3/TRBV12-4,ASSPPRARVYNEQF
.,11,TRBV12-3/TRBV12-4,ASSLLGRDEQY
.,13,TRBV4-2,ASSQVRGISYEQY
.,12,TRBV7-2,ASSLDPRNHEQY
.,10,TRBV20-1,SVFYPDYEQY
.,11,TRBV6-2/TRBV6-3,ASSWAVTATQY
.,11,TRBV5-1,ASSPGLPHEQY
.,15,TRBV7-8,ASSKWGGADLTDTQY
TRBD2,13,TRBV7-9,ASRRGTSEKYEQY
.,12,TRBV6-5,ASSYDGSTDTQY
.,13,TRBV3-1,ASRKAGSDTGELF
TRBD1,12,TRBV12-3/TRBV12-4,ASSFGTVSYEQY
TRBD1,12,TRBV10-2,ASSGWDRGDEQY
.,13,TRBV12-3/TRBV12-4,ASSLGDSRRETQY
TRBD2,13,TRBV7-9,ASSLASGVANEQF
.,13,TRBV5-4,ASSLGVEPIHEQF
TRBD1,11,TRBV29-1,SVELRTGYEQY
TRBD1,17,TRBV15,ATSRMGQGMEVFYNEQF
.,11,TRBV6-6,ASSYPQNYGYT
.,13,TRBV7-9,ASSFRGFGTDTQY
.,14,TRBV6-5,ASSYEMGGARDTQY
TRBD1,13,TRBV29-1,SVDGGQGAWETQY
.,14,TRBV5-1,ASSRSGSVWSYEQY
.,14,TRBV20-1,SAREIRGMSNEKLF
.,10,TRBV30,AWRYTSGEQF
TRBD1,13,TRBV20-1,SARRDRGIYNEQF
.,14,TRBV10-3,AISEVTGALSGTQY
.,11,TRBV20-1,SAAGQVLWEQY
TRBD2,13,TRBV15,ATSPQRGVTYEQY
.,12,TRBV7-2,ASSLSWYTGELF
.,12,TRBV29-1,SVEGVSGPDTQY
.,10,TRBV7-9,ASSLGVRPQH
.,13,TRBV28,ASTHHGDSNQPQH
.,12,TRBV7-8,ASSRYGGGNEQF
.,12,TRBV19,ASSGSSVGTEAF
.,13,TRBV6-2/TRBV6-3,ASSLEESSFYGYT
TRBD2,13,TRBV2,ASSGWRERTNEQF
TRBD2,15,TRBV5-1,ASSGGLAGEIWETQY
.,12,TRBV6-5,AINSRGLNTEAF
.,9,TRBV6-5,ASSDGLGLF
.,12,TRBV20-1,SARTGGLNQPQH
TRBD2,14,TRBV6-1,ASRHFSGDNSYEQY
TRBD1,13,TRBV20-1,SAFRITGVNTEAF
TRBD1,12,TRBV29-1,SVERQGVSNEQF
TRBD2,15,TRBV4-3,ASSQDSSGRSYNEQF